This T cell receptor (beta chain) is drawn from a study of early T cells in non-severe SARS-CoV-2 infection (dated by TCRdb to 2020 to 2022). Looking at the study overall: Because TCR sequencing was done on bulk RNA from unsorted whole blood, the alpha and beta chains could not be paired.

This clonotype was detected only a few times. Its antigen remains unidentified. The record has no base qualities; no much larger clone is one base away. Here is what the overall study found, with its caveats: VDJdb matching was skewed toward anti-spike CD8 responses and likely underestimated virus-specific expansions by missing private and CD4 specificities.

This was a case-control study nested in a cohort of healthcare workers in London, UK, who had nasopharyngeal swab PCR tests and blood samples taken every week. Healthcare workers were enrolled in the week of the UK lockdown, from 23 to 31 March 2020, and were followed every week for up to roughly 16 weeks. Between the V and J ends, shortened by 0 bases and 1 base respectively, the junction contains 20 bases. There are 18 amino acids in the CDR3, from cysteine to phenylalanine inclusive. The only DNA kept is the CDR3, 54 bases in frame from the first base. The germline V gene provides CDR1 SGDLS and CDR2 YYNGEE. Library creation used 5' RACE. The instrument given in TCRdb is NextSeq 500. In the TCR library protocol, unique molecular identifiers were attached to individual cDNA molecules to correct for PCR bias and sequencing error. TCR alpha and beta chains were both sequenced, and the abundances of alpha and beta sequences in each sample were closely correlated with each other. As for how the authors treated the data: Decombinator V4 was used to annotate TCR sequences for V gene, J gene and CDR3. Expanded TCRs were defined as changing significantly between any two time points under a Poisson model with p below 0.0001. TCR abundances were normalised to the total number of TCRs sequenced per sample and expressed as counts per million. MAIT TCRs were defined by TRAV1-2 paired with TRAJ12, TRAJ20 or TRAJ33, and iNKT TCRs by TRAV10 paired with TRAJ18. VDJdb, accessed 1 November 2021, was searched for CMV, EBV and SARS-CoV-2 annotated TCRs, with TCRs annotated for multiple antigens excluded. In-frame beta chains were kept once TCRdb had trimmed the public reads at Q25 with fastp and called clones with MiXCR. Every entry covers one CDR3 protein and lists the most common genes and DNA from its rows. These V and J calls rely on TCRdb rather than the paper's analysis. Present in this sample are tens of thousands of distinct CDR3 sequences, 14% of which were seen just once. The ten top clones hold around 5.8% of the sample.

The material sequenced was whole blood. The V and J segments used are TRBV9 and TRBJ2-7; the D gene cannot be named for sure. The sequence came from an adult who was a healthcare worker with PCR-confirmed SARS-CoV-2 infection or an uninfected control (not recorded which). The sequence in DNA is TGTGCCAGCAGCGTAGCCCCCAAAGGGCCCGACCCTTCCTACGAGCAGTACTTC. It specifies CASSVAPKGPDPSYEQYF.